This T cell receptor (beta chain) was obtained from a study of blood T cell repertoires in COVID-19. Study background: Sample material is recorded as cDNA or gDNA derived from T cells, B-cell-depleted T cells, or PBMCs.

This CDR3 contains 14 residues. Germline V CDR1 and CDR2: KGHSH, LQKENI. The germline V and J ends were trimmed by 6 bases and 5 bases, with 16 bases remaining between them. In the source study's methods: Using reference gene primer amplification, nucleated cell counts were estimated. Using immunoSEQ multiplex PCR, the repertoire was profiled, and TCRdb retains in-frame clones only, with some absent. V, J and clone size are those of that table, while D and trimming were read from the DNA. Here the sample spans 55,000 to 80,000 clones, around nine tenths being singletons. Sequencing was performed on peripheral blood. This receptor was taken from a woman aged 60-70 years with acute or convalescent COVID-19. V gene TRBV18 combines with J gene TRBJ1-2; D might be TRBD1 (5 bases). In nucleotides, the CDR3 is TGTGCCAGCTCTCCTCAACAGGATATTTATGGCTACACCTTC. Translated: CASSPQQDIYGYTF.